Presented here are 5 T cell receptor beta chains from one specimen sequenced in a study of neurological immune-mediated disorders. MiXCR, run by TCRdb on the 5' RACE reads, gives a single entry per CDR3 protein. Of 50,000 to 80,000 distinct CDR3 sequences in the sample, around 3% were seen once. The source material was PBMCs. The origin of the receptors is a man in his forties with multiple sclerosis.

This clonotype was seen at least ten times. The chain is built from TRBV7-2 and TRBJ1-5; no reliable D call. The V and J ends lost 4 bases and 4 bases respectively, with 11 bases between them. Germline V gives CDR1 SGHTA, CDR2 FQGNSA. The CDR3 sequence is 14 residues long. This chain's CDR3 is CASSSGSFNQPQHF. CDR3 nucleotides: TGTGCCAGCAGCTCCGGGTCATTTAATCAGCCCCAGCATTTT.

Many counts were recorded for this clonotype. J is TRBJ2-5 and V is TRBV7-9; D is possibly TRBD2 (6 bases). Germline V gene sequence: CDR1 SEHNR, CDR2 FQNEAQ (reference sequence). V shed 2 bases and J shed 1 base, with 11 bases lying between them. The CDR3 runs to 15 residues. CDR3 sequence: CASSLMGGIQETQYF. CDR3 nucleotide sequence: TGTGCCAGCAGCTTAATGGGCGGGATCCAAGAGACCCAGTACTTC.

The table lists this clonotype with many counts. The chain employs TRBV5-1 and TRBJ1-4; D perhaps matches TRBD1 (5 bases). Trimming stripped 1 base from V and 3 bases from J, with 19 bases between. The CDR3 extends over 18 amino acids. The germline V gene encodes CDR1 SGHRS and CDR2 YFSETQ. CDR3 nucleotide sequence: TGCGCCAGCAGCTTGTGGCCTGGGGCAGCAAGGGCTAATGAAAAACTGTTTTTT. It codes for CASSLWPGAARANEKLFF.

The table lists this clonotype with many counts. The genes are TRBV20-1 and TRBJ1-5; 8 bases line up with TRBD1. V lost 6 bases to trimming and J lost 7 bases; unmatched junction nucleotides: 11. The CDR3 covers 14 residues. Germline V gene lookup returns CDR1 DFQATT and CDR2 SNEGSKA (reference sequence). The CDR3 protein is CSALQLGQGQPQHF. CDR3 nucleotides: TGCAGTGCCCTCCAGCTAGGACAGGGCCAGCCCCAGCATTTT.

In its sample, this clonotype was seen many times. V and J are TRBV19 and TRBJ1-1, with D unclear. Trimming left V 5 bases short and J 8 bases short, with 12 bases between. CDR3 length: 12 amino acids. Germline V gene lookup returns CDR1 LNHDA and CDR2 SQIVND (reference sequence). In DNA, the CDR3 is TGTGCCAGTAGTCCCGGAGGTCTGGAAGCTTTCTTT. Its protein product is CASSPGGLEAFF.